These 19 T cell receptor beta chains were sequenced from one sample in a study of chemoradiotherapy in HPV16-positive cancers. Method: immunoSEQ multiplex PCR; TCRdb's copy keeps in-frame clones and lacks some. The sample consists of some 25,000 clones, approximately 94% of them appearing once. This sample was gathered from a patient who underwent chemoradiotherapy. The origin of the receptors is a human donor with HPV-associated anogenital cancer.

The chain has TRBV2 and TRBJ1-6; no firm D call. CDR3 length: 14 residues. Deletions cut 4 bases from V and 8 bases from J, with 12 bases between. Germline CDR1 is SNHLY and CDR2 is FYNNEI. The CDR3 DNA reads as TGTGCCAGCAGTGCAACAGATATGGATTCACCCCTCCACTTT. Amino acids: CASSATDMDSPLHF.

CDR3 in amino acids: CASSLGTDEQFF. The DNA for the CDR3 is TGTGCCAGCAGCCTAGGGACAGACGAGCAGTTCTTC. The gene calls are TRBV7-9 and TRBJ2-1, with TRBD1 identical over 7 bases. The trim removed 5 bases at V and 10 bases at J, leaving 5 bases unmatched. The V gene's germline CDR1 is SEHNR and CDR2 FQNEAQ (reference sequence). The CDR3 consists of 12 residues.

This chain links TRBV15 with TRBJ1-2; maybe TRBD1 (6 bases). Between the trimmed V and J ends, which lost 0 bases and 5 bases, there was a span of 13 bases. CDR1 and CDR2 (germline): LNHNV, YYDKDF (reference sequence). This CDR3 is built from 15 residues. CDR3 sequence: CATSRELGTFYGYTF. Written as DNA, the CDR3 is TGTGCCACCAGCAGAGAATTGGGGACATTTTATGGCTACACCTTC.

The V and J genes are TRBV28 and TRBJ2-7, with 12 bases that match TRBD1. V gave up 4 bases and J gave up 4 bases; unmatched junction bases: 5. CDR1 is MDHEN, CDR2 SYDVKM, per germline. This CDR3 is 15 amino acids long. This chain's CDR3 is CASSSPGQGAYEQYF. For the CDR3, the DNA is TGTGCCAGCAGTTCCCCGGGACAGGGGGCTTACGAGCAGTACTTC.

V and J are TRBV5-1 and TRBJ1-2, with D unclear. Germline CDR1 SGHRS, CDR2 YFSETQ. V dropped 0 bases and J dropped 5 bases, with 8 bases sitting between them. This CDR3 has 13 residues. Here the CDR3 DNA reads TGCGCCAGCAGCTTGGAGGGCAGATATGGCTACACCTTC. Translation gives CASSLEGRYGYTF. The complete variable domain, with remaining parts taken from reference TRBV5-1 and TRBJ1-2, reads KAGVTQTPRYLIKTRGQQVTLSCSPISGHRSVSWYQQTPGQGLQFLFEYFSETQRNKGNFPGRFSGRQFSNSRSEMNVSTLELGDSALYLCASSLEGRYGYTFGSGTRLTVV.

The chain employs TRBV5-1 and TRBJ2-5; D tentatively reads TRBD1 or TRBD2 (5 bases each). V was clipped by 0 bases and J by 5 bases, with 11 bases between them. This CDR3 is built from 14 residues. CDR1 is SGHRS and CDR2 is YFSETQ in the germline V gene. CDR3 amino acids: CASSLGGSWETQYF. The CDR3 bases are TGCGCCAGCAGCTTGGGGGGGTCTTGGGAGACCCAGTACTTC. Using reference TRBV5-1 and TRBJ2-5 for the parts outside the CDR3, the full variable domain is KAGVTQTPRYLIKTRGQQVTLSCSPISGHRSVSWYQQTPGQGLQFLFEYFSETQRNKGNFPGRFSGRQFSNSRSEMNVSTLELGDSALYLCASSLGGSWETQYFGPGTRLLVL.

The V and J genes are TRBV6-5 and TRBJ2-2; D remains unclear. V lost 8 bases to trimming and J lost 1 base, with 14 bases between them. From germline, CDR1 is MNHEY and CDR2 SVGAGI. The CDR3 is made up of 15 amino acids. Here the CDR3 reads CASSEIGENTGELFF. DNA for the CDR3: TGTGCCAGCTCAGAAATTGGGGAGAACACCGGGGAGCTGTTTTTT.

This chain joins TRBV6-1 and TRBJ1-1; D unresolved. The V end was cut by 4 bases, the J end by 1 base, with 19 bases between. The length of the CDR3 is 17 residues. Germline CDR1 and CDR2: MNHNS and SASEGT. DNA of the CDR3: TGTGCCAGCAGTGTTAGACCGGGATCTCGGGGGAACACTGAAGCTTTCTTT. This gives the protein CASSVRPGSRGNTEAFF.

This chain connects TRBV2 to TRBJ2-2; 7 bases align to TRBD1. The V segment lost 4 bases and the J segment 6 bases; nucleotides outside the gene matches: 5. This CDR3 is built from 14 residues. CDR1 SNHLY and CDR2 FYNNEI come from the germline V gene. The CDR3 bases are TGTGCCAGCAGTGGACAGGGTGGGGCCGGGGAGCTGTTTTTT. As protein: CASSGQGGAGELFF. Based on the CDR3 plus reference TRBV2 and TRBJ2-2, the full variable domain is EPEVTQTPSHQVTQMGQEVILRCVPISNHLYFYWYRQILGQKVEFLVSFYNNEISEKSEIFDDQFSVERPDGSNFTLKIRSTKLEDSAMYFCASSGQGGAGELFFGEGSRLTVL.

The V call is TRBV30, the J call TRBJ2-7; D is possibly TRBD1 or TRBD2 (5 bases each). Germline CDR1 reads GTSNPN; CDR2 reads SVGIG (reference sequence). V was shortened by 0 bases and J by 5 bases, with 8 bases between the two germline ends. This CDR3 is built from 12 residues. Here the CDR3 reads CAWSVMGDEQYF. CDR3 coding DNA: TGTGCCTGGAGTGTAATGGGGGACGAGCAGTACTTC.

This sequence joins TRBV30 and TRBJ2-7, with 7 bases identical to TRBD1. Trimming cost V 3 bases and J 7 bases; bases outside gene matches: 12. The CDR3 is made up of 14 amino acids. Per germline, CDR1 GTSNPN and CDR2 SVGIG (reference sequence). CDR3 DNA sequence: TGTGCCTGGAGCCCCGTGAGACAGGGTAGGGAGCAGTACTTC. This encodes CAWSPVRQGREQYF.

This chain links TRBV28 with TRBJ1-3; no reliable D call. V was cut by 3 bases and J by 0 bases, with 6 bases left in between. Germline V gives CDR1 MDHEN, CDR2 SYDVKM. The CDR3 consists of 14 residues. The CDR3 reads CASSLQFSGNTIYF. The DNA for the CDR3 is TGTGCCAGCAGTTTGCAGTTCTCTGGAAACACCATATATTTT.

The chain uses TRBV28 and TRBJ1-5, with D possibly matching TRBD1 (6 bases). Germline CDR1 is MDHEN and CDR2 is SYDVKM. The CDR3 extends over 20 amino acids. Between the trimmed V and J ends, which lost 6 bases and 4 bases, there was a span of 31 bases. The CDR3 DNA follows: TGTGCCAGCAGCACGGGGAAGTACGGGGGGGGCTCCCTTCGGAATCAGCCCCAGCATTTT. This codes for CASSTGKYGGGSLRNQPQHF. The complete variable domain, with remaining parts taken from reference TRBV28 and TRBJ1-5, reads DVKVTQSSRYLVKRTGEKVFLECVQDMDHENMFWYRQDPGLGLRLIYFSYDVKMKEKGDIPEGYSVSREKKERFSLILESASTNQTSMYLCASSTGKYGGGSLRNQPQHFGDGTRLSIL.

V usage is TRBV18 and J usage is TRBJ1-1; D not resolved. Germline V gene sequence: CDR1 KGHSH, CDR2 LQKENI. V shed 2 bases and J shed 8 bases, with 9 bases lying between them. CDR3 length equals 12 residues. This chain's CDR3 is CASSPGREEAFF. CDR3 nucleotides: TGTGCCAGCTCACCAGGCAGAGAAGAAGCTTTCTTT. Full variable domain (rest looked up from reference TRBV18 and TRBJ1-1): NAGVMQNPRHLVRRRGQEARLRCSPMKGHSHVYWYRQLPEEGLKFMVYLQKENIIDESGMPKERFSAEFPKEGPSILRIQQVVRGDSAAYFCASSPGREEAFFGQGTRLTVV.

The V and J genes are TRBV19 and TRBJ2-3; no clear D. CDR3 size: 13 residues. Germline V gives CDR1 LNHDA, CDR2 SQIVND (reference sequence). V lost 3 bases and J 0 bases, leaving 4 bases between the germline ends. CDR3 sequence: CASSIPSTDTQYF. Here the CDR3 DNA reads TGTGCCAGTAGTATTCCAAGCACAGATACGCAGTATTTT.

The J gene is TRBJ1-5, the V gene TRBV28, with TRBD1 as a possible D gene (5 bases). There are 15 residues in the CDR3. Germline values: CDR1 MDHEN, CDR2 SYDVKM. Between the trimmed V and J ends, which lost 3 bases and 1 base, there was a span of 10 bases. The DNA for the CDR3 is TGTGCCAGCAGTTTGAAGGCAGGGAGCAATCAGCCCCAGCATTTT. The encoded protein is CASSLKAGSNQPQHF.

CDR3 sequence reads: CASSLGVSGDQPQHF. The CDR3 DNA reads TGTGCCAGCAGCTTGGGGGTATCGGGGGATCAGCCCCAGCATTTT. This chain connects TRBV5-4 to TRBJ1-5; D perhaps matches TRBD1 (5 bases). V lost 0 bases, J lost 5 bases, and 12 bases lay in between. Germline lookup yields CDR1 SGHNT and CDR2 YYREEE (reference sequence). The CDR3 loop spans 15 amino acids.

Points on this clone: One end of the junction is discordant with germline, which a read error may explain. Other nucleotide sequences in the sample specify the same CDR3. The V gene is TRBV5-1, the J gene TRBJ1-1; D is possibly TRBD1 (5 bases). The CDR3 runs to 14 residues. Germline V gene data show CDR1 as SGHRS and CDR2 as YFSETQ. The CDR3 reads CASMRGDPGTEAFF. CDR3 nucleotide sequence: TGCGCTAGCATGCGCGGGGACCCGGGCACTGAAGCTTTCTTT.

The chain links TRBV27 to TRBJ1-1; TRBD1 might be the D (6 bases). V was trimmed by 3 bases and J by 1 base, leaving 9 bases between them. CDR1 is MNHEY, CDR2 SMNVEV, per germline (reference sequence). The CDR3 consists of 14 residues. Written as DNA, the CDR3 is TGTGCCAGCAGTTTTACAGGGAGGAACACTGAAGCTTTCTTT. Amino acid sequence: CASSFTGRNTEAFF.